These 16 T cell receptor beta chains came from one sample sequenced in a study of human T cells and chemical hapten exposure (dated by TCRdb to the early 2020s). Unfractionated whole blood was collected in Tempus Blood RNA tubes, and total RNA was extracted from that blood. The protocol used for the library was 5' RACE. Sequenced on an Illumina MiSeq. TCRdb's own reprocessing of the public reads used fastp at Q25 and MiXCR and kept productive beta chains. Duplicate CDR3 protein sequences are folded into a single record with the most common DNA and genes. A total of tens of thousands of distinct CDR3 sequences appear in this sample, approximately 8% of them only once. The biggest ten clones account for approximately 2.1% of the sample. Source of these receptors: a male donor in good health.

The chain recombines TRBV11-2 with TRBJ2-3, with a weak D call TRBD2 (6 bases). Deletions cut 4 bases from V and 0 bases from J, with 11 bases between. Germline V gives CDR1 SGHAT, CDR2 FQNNGV. The CDR3 covers 15 residues. The CDR3 sequence is CASSYSGTSTDTQYF. The CDR3, as DNA: TGTGCCAGCAGCTATAGCGGCACTAGCACAGATACGCAGTATTTT. Full variable domain (outside the CDR3, taken from reference TRBV11-2 and TRBJ2-3): EAGVAQSPRYKIIEKRQSVAFWCNPISGHATLYWYQQILGQGPKLLIQFQNNGVVDDSQLPKDRFSAERLKGVDSTLKIQPAKLEDSAVYLCASSYSGTSTDTQYFGPGTRLTVL.

This clonotype was counted at least ten times. V and J are TRBV20-1 and TRBJ2-5; perhaps TRBD2 as D (5 bases). The CDR3 totals 12 residues. The V and J ends lost 6 bases and 4 bases respectively, with 12 bases between them. Germline-derived CDR1 and CDR2 are DFQATT and SNEGSKA (reference sequence). CDR3 in DNA: TGCAGTGCCCTGACTATGGGAGAGACCCAGTACTTC. Translated: CSALTMGETQYF.

This clonotype has at least ten counts. The chain joins TRBV6-2 or TRBV6-3 to TRBJ2-5; 8 bases map to TRBD1. Germline CDR1 MNHEY, CDR2 SVGEGT. The V and J ends lost 2 bases and 2 bases, in that order; junction bases with no gene match: 4. The CDR3 sequence is 15 residues long. The CDR3 bases are TGTGCCAGCAGTTACGGCGGGACAGGTCAAGAGACCCAGTACTTC. It translates to CASSYGGTGQETQYF.

This clonotype was seen many times. J is TRBJ1-5 and V is TRBV27; D perhaps matches TRBD1 (6 bases). The ends were cut back, 9 bases at V and 6 bases at J, with 15 bases in the middle. Germline assignment: CDR1 MNHEY and CDR2 SMNVEV (reference sequence). The CDR3 length is 13 residues. The CDR3, as DNA: TGTGCCAGTTCCCAGGGGCCGACTCAGCCCCAGCATTTT. As protein: CASSQGPTQPQHF.

This clonotype was observed many times. The rearrangement joins TRBV27 to TRBJ1-1; D perhaps matches TRBD1 (6 bases). V shed 3 bases and J shed 4 bases, with 9 bases lying between them. The length of the CDR3 is 13 residues. From germline, CDR1 is MNHEY and CDR2 SMNVEV (reference sequence). The CDR3 is CASSFKGGTEAFF. The CDR3 nucleotides are TGTGCCAGCAGTTTTAAAGGGGGCACTGAAGCTTTCTTT.

The gene calls are TRBV7-9 and TRBJ2-2; TRBD1 aligns across 7 bases. The germline gives CDR1 SEHNR, CDR2 FQNEAQ (reference sequence). The CDR3 is made up of 16 amino acids. With V trimmed by 5 bases and J by 2 bases, 8 bases remained unmatched. CDR3 sequence (DNA): TGTGCCAGCAGCATCTCCGGGACAGATAACACCGGGGAGCTGTTTTTT. Its protein is CASSISGTDNTGELFF.

This clonotype was detected many times. The chain uses TRBV7-8 and TRBJ2-5, with D tentatively TRBD2 (7 bases). This CDR3 spans 16 amino acids. Between the trimmed V and J ends, which lost 1 base and 5 bases, there was a span of 17 bases. Germline-derived CDR1 and CDR2 are SGHVS and FQNEAQ. The CDR3 DNA sequence: TGTGCCAGCAGCTTAGTCTACGGGGGGCTTTCGGAGACCCAGTACTTC. It yields the protein CASSLVYGGLSETQYF.

This clonotype was seen at least ten times. J is TRBJ2-7 and V is TRBV28, with D uncertain. This CDR3 spans 13 amino acids. From germline, CDR1 is MDHEN and CDR2 SYDVKM. With 3 bases removed from V and 7 bases from J, the gap between germline ends came to 13 bases. DNA for the CDR3: TGTGCCAGCAGTTTTGTGGCAGCCCGGGAGCAGTACTTC. The encoded protein is CASSFVAAREQYF.

This clonotype came up many times. V and J are TRBV4-1 and TRBJ1-4; D uncertain. This CDR3 spans 12 amino acids. Deletions cut 0 bases from V and 8 bases from J, with 4 bases between. Germline CDR1 MGHRA, CDR2 YSYEKL. The CDR3 DNA reads as TGCGCCAGCAGCCAAGATATCGAAAAACTGTTTTTT. It is translated as CASSQDIEKLFF.

This clonotype was found a few times. This rearrangement joins TRBV4-3 to TRBJ2-7; TRBD2 might be the D (6 bases). CDR3 length equals 15 residues. V gave up 0 bases and J gave up 5 bases, with 14 bases separating them. CDR1 is LGHNA and CDR2 is YSLEER in the germline V gene. Here the CDR3 DNA reads TGCGCCAGCAGCCAAGATCACGGGGGTCTGGACGAGCAGTACTTC. It specifies CASSQDHGGLDEQYF.

At least ten counts were recorded for this clonotype. This rearrangement joins TRBV3-1 to TRBJ2-5; D is ambiguous. Germline V gene sequence: CDR1 LGHDT, CDR2 YNNKEL (reference sequence). This CDR3 spans 12 amino acids. Deletions cut 3 bases from V and 1 base from J, with 3 bases between. The CDR3 is CASSHLQETQYF. CDR3 nucleotides: TGTGCCAGCAGCCATCTCCAAGAGACCCAGTACTTC.

The chain is built from TRBV19 and TRBJ1-5; D gene ambiguous. Germline CDR1 is LNHDA and CDR2 is SQIVND (reference sequence). The CDR3 runs to 14 residues. Trimming cost V 5 bases and J 8 bases, with 16 bases left between them. This CDR3 reads CASSELVDVKPQHF. As DNA, the CDR3 is TGTGCCAGTAGTGAACTAGTGGATGTTAAGCCCCAGCATTTT.

A few counts support this clonotype. This chain links TRBV6-6 with TRBJ1-2, with no clear D. The V gene lost 8 bases and the J gene lost 6 bases, with 10 bases spanning the gap. The CDR3 extends over 11 amino acids. Germline V gives CDR1 MNHNY, CDR2 SVGAGI (reference sequence). CDR3 sequence reads: CASSEPDGYTF. The DNA for the CDR3 is TGTGCCAGCTCCGAACCGGATGGCTACACCTTC.

This clonotype was seen at least ten times. The chain carries TRBV12-3 or TRBV12-4 and TRBJ2-2; the D gene is possibly TRBD1 (5 bases). This CDR3 has 13 amino acids. Trimming took 1 base from V and 6 from J, leaving 6 bases between them. The CDR3 DNA is TGTGCCAGCAGTTTAGAGGGGCCCGGGGAGCTGTTTTTT. Translating gives CASSLEGPGELFF.

This clonotype was counted at least ten times. The chain links TRBV5-1 to TRBJ2-5; D unclear. The V gene lost 0 bases and the J gene lost 5 bases, with 2 bases spanning the gap. Germline V lookup: CDR1 SGHRS, CDR2 YFSETQ. The CDR3 is 11 amino acids. The CDR3 bases are TGCGCCAGCAGCTTGGATGAGACCCAGTACTTC. Translating it yields CASSLDETQYF.

This chain joins TRBV7-9 and TRBJ2-7; 9 bases match TRBD2. The germline gives CDR1 SEHNR, CDR2 FQNEAQ (reference sequence). V shed 4 bases and J 3 bases; nucleotides not matched to a gene: 7. The CDR3 consists of 15 residues. Written as DNA, the CDR3 is TGTGCCAGCAGCTCGGCTAGCGGGACCTTCTACGAGCAGTACTTC. It encodes CASSSASGTFYEQYF.